The 22 T cell receptor beta chains below come from one sample, sequenced in a study of shared clonotypes between healthy human individuals. Naive CD8 cells comprised CD45RO-negative, CCR7-positively selected cells, excluding terminally differentiated effector memory CD45RA+ cells. Repertoires were generated with immunoSEQ multiplex PCR, while TCRdb's copy carries only in-frame clones and drops some. Among millions of clones listed, about 95% were seen once. The sequenced material came from naive CD8+ T cells sorted from blood. These receptors all stem from a man between 18 and 29 years old in good health.

The chain recombines TRBV6-5 with TRBJ2-5; D may be TRBD2 (6 bases). CDR3 length: 13 residues. Germline CDR1 is MNHEY and CDR2 is SVGAGI. Deletions cut 2 bases from V and 7 bases from J, with 11 bases between. CDR3 amino acids: CASSYPDGGTQYF. The CDR3 DNA is TGTGCCAGCAGTTACCCCGACGGGGGGACCCAGTACTTC.

The rearrangement joins TRBV5-1 to TRBJ1-1; 8 positions match TRBD1. V lost 5 bases, J lost 5 bases, and 8 bases stayed unmatched. The CDR3 is 14 amino acids. Germline V gene lookup returns CDR1 SGHRS and CDR2 YFSETQ. The CDR3 region has the DNA TGCGCCAGCAGACTAACAGGGGGATGGACTGAAGCTTTCTTT. As protein: CASRLTGGWTEAFF.

V usage is TRBV9 and J usage is TRBJ2-3, with 7 bases fitting TRBD2. The CDR3 has 17 amino acids. Germline CDR1 reads SGDLS; CDR2 reads YYNGEE. The J segment lost 3 bases and the V segment lost 4 bases, leaving 14 bases of the junction unmatched. CDR3 loop: CASSQTHGLVGTDTQYF. The DNA for the CDR3 is TGTGCCAGCAGCCAAACACATGGACTAGTGGGGACAGATACGCAGTATTTT.

The gene calls are TRBV15 and TRBJ2-7; 12 positions match TRBD1. This CDR3 comprises 16 residues. Trimming cost V 3 bases and J 2 bases; bases outside gene matches: 5. CDR1 LNHNV and CDR2 YYDKDF come from the germline V gene (reference sequence). CDR3 in DNA: TGTGCCACCAGCAGGCCGGGACAGGGGGCCACCTACGAGCAGTACTTC. As protein: CATSRPGQGATYEQYF.

This chain links TRBV4-1 with TRBJ2-1; D gene ambiguous. The CDR3 covers 11 residues. V was pared by 2 bases and J by 9 bases, with 5 bases between. CDR1 MGHRA and CDR2 YSYEKL come from the germline V gene. Here the CDR3 DNA reads TGCGCCAGCAGCCAACGAGCTGAGCAGTTCTTC. Its translation is CASSQRAEQFF.

The chain recombines TRBV6-5 with TRBJ2-4; unclear D gene. Trimming cost V 6 bases and J 8 bases, with 14 bases left between them. Germline-derived CDR1 and CDR2 are MNHEY and SVGAGI. There are 13 residues in the CDR3. CDR3 amino acids: CASSPRLLDIQYF. CDR3 nucleotide sequence: TGTGCCAGCAGCCCAAGGTTGTTGGACATTCAGTACTTC.

This chain joins TRBV6-5 and TRBJ1-6, with no clear D. CDR3 length equals 11 residues. From germline, CDR1 is MNHEY and CDR2 SVGAGI. Trimming removed 8 bases from V and 14 bases from J, with 13 bases in between. This chain's CDR3 is CASGNFGSLHF. The DNA of the CDR3 is TGTGCCAGCGGTAACTTTGGGTCCCTCCACTTT.

The chain couples TRBV9 to TRBJ2-3, with D unclear. This CDR3 is 12 amino acids long. CDR1 and CDR2 from the germline V gene are SGDLS and YYNGEE. V was trimmed by 3 bases and J by 4 bases, leaving 6 bases between them. CDR3 DNA sequence: TGTGCCAGCAGCGGGTTTCCAGATACGCAGTATTTT. It yields the protein CASSGFPDTQYF.

The rearrangement links TRBV19 to TRBJ1-5; D gene unclear. Germline assignment: CDR1 LNHDA and CDR2 SQIVND (reference sequence). The ends were cut back, 6 bases at V and 4 bases at J, with 16 bases in the middle. The CDR3 totals 15 residues. The CDR3 region is CASRILDVGNQPQHF. The CDR3 coding sequence is TGTGCCAGTAGGATCCTGGACGTCGGAAATCAGCCCCAGCATTTT.

The V call is TRBV29-1, the J call TRBJ2-7, with TRBD2 matching 7 bases. Germline V CDR1 and CDR2: SQVTM, ANQGSEA. Trimming took 3 bases from V and 4 from J; bases not matched to a gene: 9. The CDR3 is 14 residues long. The DNA for the CDR3 is TGCAGCGTTGATCAGGGCGGGAGTGGGTACGAGCAGTACTTC. Its protein is CSVDQGGSGYEQYF.

The chain links TRBV7-9 to TRBJ2-3; the match to TRBD2 covers 7 bases. V was pared by 8 bases and J by 5 bases, with 7 bases of the junction left unmatched. Germline-derived CDR1 and CDR2 are SEHNR and FQNEAQ (reference sequence). The CDR3 consists of 13 residues. The CDR3 spells CASSDLAVDTQYF. The CDR3 DNA is TGTGCCAGCTCCGATCTAGCGGTAGATACGCAGTATTTT.

This chain uses TRBV27 with TRBJ2-3; TRBD1 or TRBD2 may be the D gene (5 bases each). CDR1 and CDR2 from the germline V gene are MNHEY and SMNVEV (reference sequence). Deletions cut 6 bases from V and 2 bases from J, with 9 bases between. The CDR3 covers 13 residues. The CDR3 protein is CASRGELTDTQYF. The CDR3 DNA reads as TGTGCCAGCAGGGGGGAGCTCACAGATACGCAGTATTTT.

V gene TRBV4-3 combines with J gene TRBJ2-3; TRBD2 matches 9 bases. Unmatched junction bases numbered 5, after V lost 0 bases and J lost 1 base. Germline V gene sequence: CDR1 LGHNA, CDR2 YSLEER. The CDR3 runs to 17 residues. In nucleotides, the CDR3 is TGCGCCAGCAGCCAAGATTTTGCGGGAGGGGGCACAGATACGCAGTATTTT. This sequence encodes CASSQDFAGGGTDTQYF.

The CDR3 loop reads CASTEGNTEAFF. In nucleotides, the CDR3 is TGTGCCAGCACCGAAGGGAACACTGAAGCTTTCTTT. The rearrangement links TRBV7-2 to TRBJ1-1, with D unresolved. Trimming took 7 bases from V and 1 from J, leaving 7 bases between them. This CDR3 has 12 amino acids. Germline lookup yields CDR1 SGHTA and CDR2 FQGNSA.

The CDR3 DNA reads TGTGCCACCAGCCACCCCCAGGGGATCGCTCAGTACTTC. Its protein product is CATSHPQGIAQYF. The chain uses TRBV15 and TRBJ2-7, with a weak D call TRBD1 (6 bases). CDR3 length: 13 residues. Trimming took 5 bases from V and 10 from J, leaving 18 bases between them. CDR1 is LNHNV and CDR2 is YYDKDF in the germline V gene (reference sequence).

The genes are TRBV4-3 and TRBJ2-7, with 7 bases that match TRBD2. CDR3 length equals 18 residues. V lost 0 bases to trimming and J lost 2 bases; unmatched junction nucleotides: 13. CDR1 is LGHNA, CDR2 YSLEER, per germline. The CDR3: CASSQDSPTGEGPYEQYF. In DNA, the CDR3 is TGCGCCAGCAGCCAAGATTCGCCGACGGGGGAGGGCCCCTACGAGCAGTACTTC.

The rearrangement joins TRBV19 to TRBJ1-5; D uncertain. CDR3 length equals 13 residues. The germline V gene has CDR1 LNHDA and CDR2 SQIVND (reference sequence). The ends were cut back, 5 bases at V and 0 bases at J, with 5 bases in the middle. This chain's CDR3 is CASSRDSNQPQHF. The CDR3 DNA reads as TGTGCCAGTAGTCGGGATAGCAATCAGCCCCAGCATTTT. Filled out from reference TRBV19 and TRBJ1-5, the complete variable domain reads DGGITQSPKYLFRKEGQNVTLSCEQNLNHDAMYWYRQDPGQGLRLIYYSQIVNDFQKGDIAEGYSVSREKKESFPLTVTSAQKNPTAFYLCASSRDSNQPQHFGDGTRLSIL.

The chain carries TRBV7-8 and TRBJ1-5; 7 nucleotides agree with TRBD1. Germline lookup yields CDR1 SGHVS and CDR2 FQNEAQ. The CDR3 runs 17 residues. V lost 0 bases, J lost 7 bases, and 12 bases stayed unmatched. The CDR3 protein is CASSLAQGGRHEQPQHF. The CDR3 nucleotides read TGTGCCAGCAGCTTAGCGCAGGGGGGTCGGCACGAACAGCCCCAGCATTTT.

Points on this clone: This specimen includes other DNA sequences encoding the same CDR3. The genes are TRBV7-2 and TRBJ2-1; D gene ambiguous. V was clipped by 1 base and J by 3 bases, with 7 bases between them. The CDR3 runs to 14 residues. From germline, CDR1 is SGHTA and CDR2 FQGNSA. The CDR3 coding sequence is TGTGCCAGCAGCTTAGTTGGTATCTACAATGAGCAGTTCTTC. Amino acids: CASSLVGIYNEQFF.

The chain employs TRBV19 and TRBJ2-2; D is undetermined. V was trimmed by 3 bases and J by 4 bases, leaving 9 bases between them. Germline loops: CDR1 LNHDA, CDR2 SQIVND (reference sequence). The CDR3 has 14 residues. CDR3 sequence (DNA): TGTGCCAGTAGTATCTTCGATATCACCGGGGAGCTGTTTTTT. Translated: CASSIFDITGELFF.

The chain couples TRBV6-6 to TRBJ2-7, with TRBD2 identical over 9 bases. J was trimmed by 3 bases and V by 0 bases; bases with no gene match: 3. Germline lookup yields CDR1 MNHNY and CDR2 SVGAGI (reference sequence). CDR3 length equals 15 residues. This chain's CDR3 is CASSYSGSGSYEQYF. The CDR3, as DNA: TGTGCCAGCAGTTACTCGGGTAGCGGGAGCTACGAGCAGTACTTC.

The chain recombines TRBV11-3 with TRBJ1-2, with 7 bases lining up with TRBD1. This CDR3 is built from 12 residues. V lost 5 bases to trimming and J lost 7 bases; unmatched junction nucleotides: 4. Germline CDR1 is SGHNT and CDR2 is YENEEA. The CDR3 loop is CASSPRGPGYTF. DNA for the CDR3: TGTGCCAGCAGCCCTAGGGGGCCTGGCTACACCTTC.